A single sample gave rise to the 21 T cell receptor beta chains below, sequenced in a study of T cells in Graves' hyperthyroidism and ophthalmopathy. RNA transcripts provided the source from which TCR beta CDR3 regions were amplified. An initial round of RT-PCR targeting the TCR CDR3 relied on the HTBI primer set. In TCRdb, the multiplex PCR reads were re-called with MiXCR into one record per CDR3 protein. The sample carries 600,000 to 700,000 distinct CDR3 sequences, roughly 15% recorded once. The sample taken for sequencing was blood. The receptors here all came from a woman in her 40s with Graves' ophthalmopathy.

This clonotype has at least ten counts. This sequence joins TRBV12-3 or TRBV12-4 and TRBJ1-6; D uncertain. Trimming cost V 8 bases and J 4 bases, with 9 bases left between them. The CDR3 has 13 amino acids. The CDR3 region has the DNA TGTGCCAGCCGGGCAGAATATAATTCACCCCTCCACTTT. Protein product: CASRAEYNSPLHF.

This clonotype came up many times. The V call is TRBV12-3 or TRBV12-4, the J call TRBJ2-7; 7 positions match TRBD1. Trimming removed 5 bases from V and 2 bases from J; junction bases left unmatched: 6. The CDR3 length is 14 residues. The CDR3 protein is CASSGPGTAYEQYF. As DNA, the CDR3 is TGTGCCAGCAGTGGTCCCGGGACAGCCTACGAGCAGTACTTC.

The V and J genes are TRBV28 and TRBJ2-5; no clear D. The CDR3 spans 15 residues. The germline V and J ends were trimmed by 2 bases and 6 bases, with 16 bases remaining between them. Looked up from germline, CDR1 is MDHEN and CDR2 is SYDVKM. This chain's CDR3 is CASSLSGSLSKTQYF. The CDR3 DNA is TGTGCCAGCAGTTTAAGTGGTAGTCTGTCGAAGACCCAGTACTTC.

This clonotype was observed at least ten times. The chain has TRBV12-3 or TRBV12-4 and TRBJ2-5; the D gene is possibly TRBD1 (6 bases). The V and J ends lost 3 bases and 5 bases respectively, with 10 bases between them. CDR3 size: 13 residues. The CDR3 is CASSFPGVETQYF. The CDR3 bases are TGTGCCAGCAGTTTCCCAGGGGTCGAGACCCAGTACTTC.

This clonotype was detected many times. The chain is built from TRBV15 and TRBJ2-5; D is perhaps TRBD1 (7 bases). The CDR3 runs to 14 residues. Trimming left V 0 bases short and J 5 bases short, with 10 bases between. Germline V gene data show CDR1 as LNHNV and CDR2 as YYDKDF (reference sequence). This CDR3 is CATSRDPGGETQYF. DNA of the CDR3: TGTGCCACCAGCAGAGATCCAGGGGGGGAGACCCAGTACTTC.

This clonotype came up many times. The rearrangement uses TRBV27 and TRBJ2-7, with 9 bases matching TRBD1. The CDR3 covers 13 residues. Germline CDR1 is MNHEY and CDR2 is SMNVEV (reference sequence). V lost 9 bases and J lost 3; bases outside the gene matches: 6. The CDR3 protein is CASSPGQGYEQYF. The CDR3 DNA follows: TGTGCCAGTAGTCCGGGACAGGGCTACGAGCAGTACTTC.

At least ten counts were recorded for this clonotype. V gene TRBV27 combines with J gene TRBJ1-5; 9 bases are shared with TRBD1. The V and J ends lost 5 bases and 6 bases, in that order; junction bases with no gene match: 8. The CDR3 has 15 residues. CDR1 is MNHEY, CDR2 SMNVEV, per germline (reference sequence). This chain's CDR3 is CASSLQGATGQPQHF. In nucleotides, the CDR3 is TGTGCCAGCAGTCTACAGGGGGCGACGGGTCAGCCCCAGCATTTT.

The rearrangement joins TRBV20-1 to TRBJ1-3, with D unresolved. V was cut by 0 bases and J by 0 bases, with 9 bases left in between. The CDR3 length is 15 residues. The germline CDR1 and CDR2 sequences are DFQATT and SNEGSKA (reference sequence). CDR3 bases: TGCAGTGCTAGAGAGGGCATTAGCTCTGGAAACACCATATATTTT. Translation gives CSAREGISSGNTIYF.

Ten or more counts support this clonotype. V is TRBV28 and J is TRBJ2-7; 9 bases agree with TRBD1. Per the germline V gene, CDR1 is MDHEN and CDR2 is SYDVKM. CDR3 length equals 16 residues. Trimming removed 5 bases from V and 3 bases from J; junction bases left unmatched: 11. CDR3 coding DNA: TGTGCCAGCAGTCTGGGACAGGGACTCTTGATCTACGAGCAGTACTTC. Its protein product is CASSLGQGLLIYEQYF.

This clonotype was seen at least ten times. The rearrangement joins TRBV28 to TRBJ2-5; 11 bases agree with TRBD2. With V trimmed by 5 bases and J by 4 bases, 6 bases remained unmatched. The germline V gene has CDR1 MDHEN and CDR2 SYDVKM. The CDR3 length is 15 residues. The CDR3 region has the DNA TGTGCCAGCAGTCCAGGGACTAGCGGTACAGAGACCCAGTACTTC. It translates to CASSPGTSGTETQYF.

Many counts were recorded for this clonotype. The CDR3 region is CATTPGHNTGELFF. CDR3 DNA sequence: TGTGCCACCACCCCGGGACATAACACCGGGGAGCTGTTTTTT. This chain connects TRBV24-1 to TRBJ2-2, with D maybe TRBD1 (6 bases). The V and J ends lost 8 bases and 2 bases respectively, with 11 bases between them. The CDR3 spans 14 residues. Germline assignment: CDR1 KGHDR and CDR2 SFDVKD.

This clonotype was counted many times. The CDR3 sequence is CSAAGGQELFF. Here the CDR3 DNA reads TGCAGTGCCGCGGGGGGGCAAGAGCTGTTTTTT. The V gene is TRBV20-1, the J gene TRBJ2-2, with 9 bases matching TRBD2. In germline, CDR1 is DFQATT, CDR2 SNEGSKA (reference sequence). This CDR3 is 11 amino acids long. V dropped 6 bases and J dropped 11; count of bases not matched to a gene: 4.

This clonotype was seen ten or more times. The CDR3 sequence: CASSALLNYEQYF. Written as DNA, the CDR3 is TGTGCCAGCAGCGCCCTCCTCAACTACGAGCAGTACTTC. The V call is TRBV6-2 or TRBV6-3, the J call TRBJ2-7; D remains unclear. The CDR3 is 13 amino acids. The V gene lost 6 bases and the J gene lost 3 bases, with 12 bases spanning the gap. Germline assignment: CDR1 MNHEY and CDR2 SVGEGT.

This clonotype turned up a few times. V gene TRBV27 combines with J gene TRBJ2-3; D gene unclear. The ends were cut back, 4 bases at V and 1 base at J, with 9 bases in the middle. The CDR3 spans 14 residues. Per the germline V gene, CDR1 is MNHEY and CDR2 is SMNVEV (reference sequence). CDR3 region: CASSSALRTDTQYF. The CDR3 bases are TGTGCCAGCAGTTCCGCGTTGCGCACAGATACGCAGTATTTT.

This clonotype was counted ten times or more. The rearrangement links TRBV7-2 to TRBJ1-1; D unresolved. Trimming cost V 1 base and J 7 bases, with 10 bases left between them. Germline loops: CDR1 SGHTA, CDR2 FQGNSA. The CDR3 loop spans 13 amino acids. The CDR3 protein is CASSLGGRGEAFF. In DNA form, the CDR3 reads TGTGCCAGCAGCTTAGGAGGGCGGGGTGAAGCTTTCTTT.

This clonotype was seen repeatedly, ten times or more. The chain's CDR3 is CASRNRVNTGELFF. CDR3 nucleotides: TGTGCCAGCAGGAACAGGGTTAACACCGGGGAGCTGTTTTTT. This rearrangement joins TRBV2 to TRBJ2-2; TRBD1 might be the D (6 bases). The germline V and J ends were trimmed by 6 bases and 2 bases, with 10 bases remaining between them. This CDR3 has 14 residues. CDR1 and CDR2 from the germline V gene are SNHLY and FYNNEI.

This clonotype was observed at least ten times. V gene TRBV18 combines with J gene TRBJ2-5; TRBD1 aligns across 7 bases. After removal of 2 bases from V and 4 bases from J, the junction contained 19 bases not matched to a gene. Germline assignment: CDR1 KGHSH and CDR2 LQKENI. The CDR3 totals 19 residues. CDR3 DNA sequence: TGTGCCAGCTCACCAGTGTTCGGGACAGAGGGTTCTCAGGGAGAGACCCAGTACTTC. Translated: CASSPVFGTEGSQGETQYF.

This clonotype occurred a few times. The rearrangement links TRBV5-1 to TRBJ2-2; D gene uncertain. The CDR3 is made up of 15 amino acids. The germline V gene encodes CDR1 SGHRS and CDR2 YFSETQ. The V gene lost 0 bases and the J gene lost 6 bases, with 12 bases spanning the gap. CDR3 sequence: CASSLAGQVPGELFF. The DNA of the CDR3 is TGCGCCAGCAGCTTGGCCGGGCAGGTTCCCGGGGAGCTGTTTTTT.

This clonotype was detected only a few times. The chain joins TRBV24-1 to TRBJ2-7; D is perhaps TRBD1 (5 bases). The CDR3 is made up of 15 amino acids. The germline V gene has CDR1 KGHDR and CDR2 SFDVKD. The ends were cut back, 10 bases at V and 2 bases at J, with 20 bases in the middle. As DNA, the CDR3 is TGTGCCACTGAAGCTGACAGCGATAATCCCTACGAGCAGTACTTC. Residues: CATEADSDNPYEQYF.

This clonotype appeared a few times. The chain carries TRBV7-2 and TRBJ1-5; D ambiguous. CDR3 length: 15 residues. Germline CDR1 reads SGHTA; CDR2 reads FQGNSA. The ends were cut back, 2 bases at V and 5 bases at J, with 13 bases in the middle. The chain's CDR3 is CASSLTSSEYQPQHF. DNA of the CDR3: TGTGCCAGCAGCTTAACGTCTTCAGAGTATCAGCCCCAGCATTTT. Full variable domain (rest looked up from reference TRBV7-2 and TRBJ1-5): GAGVSQSPSNKVTEKGKDVELRCDPISGHTALYWYRQSLGQGLEFLIYFQGNSAPDKSGLPSDRFSAERTGGSVSTLTIQRTQQEDSAVYLCASSLTSSEYQPQHFGDGTRLSIL.

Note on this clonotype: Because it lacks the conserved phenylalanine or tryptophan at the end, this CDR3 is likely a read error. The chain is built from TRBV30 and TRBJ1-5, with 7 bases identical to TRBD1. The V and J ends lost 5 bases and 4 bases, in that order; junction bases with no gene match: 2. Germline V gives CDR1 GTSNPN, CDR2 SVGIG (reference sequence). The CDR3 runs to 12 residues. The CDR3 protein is CAWEQGNQPQHS. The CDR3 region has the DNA TGTGCCTGGGAACAGGGGAATCAGCCCCAGCATTCT.